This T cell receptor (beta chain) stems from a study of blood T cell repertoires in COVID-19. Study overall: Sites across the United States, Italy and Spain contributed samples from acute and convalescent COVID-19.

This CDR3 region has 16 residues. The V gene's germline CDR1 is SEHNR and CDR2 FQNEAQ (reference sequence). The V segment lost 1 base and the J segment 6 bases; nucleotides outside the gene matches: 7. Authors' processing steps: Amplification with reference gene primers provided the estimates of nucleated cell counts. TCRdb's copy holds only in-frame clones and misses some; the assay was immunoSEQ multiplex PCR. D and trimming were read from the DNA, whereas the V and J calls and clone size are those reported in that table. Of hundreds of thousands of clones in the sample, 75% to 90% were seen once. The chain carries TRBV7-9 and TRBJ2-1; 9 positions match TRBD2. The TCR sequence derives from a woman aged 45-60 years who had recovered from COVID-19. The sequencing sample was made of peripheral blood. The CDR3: CASSLEVTSGPNEQFF. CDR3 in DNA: TGTGCCAGCAGCTTAGAAGTAACTAGCGGGCCCAATGAGCAGTTCTTC.